These 20 T cell receptor beta chains originate from one sample sequenced in a study of tumor and adjacent non-tumor tissue in lung cancer. No cell sorting was done before RNA was extracted from the tissue. This non-tumor lung sample came from over 3 cm beyond the tumor edge. Three rounds of nested PCR, following a modified ARM-PCR protocol, produced the TCRbeta library. One entry per CDR3 protein results from TCRdb running MiXCR on the multiplex PCR reads. The data contain roughly 48,000 distinct CDR3 sequences, 64% of them singletons. The sample consisted of distant non-tumor lung tissue. Receptor source: a woman aged 70-85 years with non-small cell lung cancer.

V usage is TRBV29-1 and J usage is TRBJ2-5; the D gene could be TRBD1 or TRBD2 (6 bases each). CDR3 length: 15 residues. Germline V gene data show CDR1 as SQVTM and CDR2 as ANQGSEA. The CDR3 reads CIIDLVGGGLETQYF. The DNA for the CDR3 is TGCATCATTGATCTCGTTGGAGGGGGTCTGGAGACCCAGTACTTC.

On this clonotype: A much larger clonotype is one base distant, so this may be a read error. The chain has TRBV2 and TRBJ2-7, with TRBD1 identical over 8 bases. CDR3 size: 12 residues. Per the germline V gene, CDR1 is SNHLY and CDR2 is FYNNEI. With 10 bases clipped from V and 2 bases from J, the junction kept 4 bases outside the gene matches. CDR3 in amino acids: CAMDRDTYEQYF. Written as DNA, the CDR3 is TGTGCCATGGACAGGGATACCTACGAGCAGTACTTC.

For this clonotype: Germline and junction disagree at one end, which may indicate a read error. The CDR3 bases are TGCGCCAGCAGTGTCCAGACAGGGGGCTTATCGAACATTGAAGCTTTCTTT. Translated, it gives CASSVQTGGLSNIEAFF. V is TRBV10-1 and J is TRBJ1-1; 10 bases are a match to TRBD1. The CDR3 extends over 17 amino acids. Germline values: CDR1 WNHNN, CDR2 SYGVQD (reference sequence).

This chain links TRBV29-1 with TRBJ1-4, with a weak D call TRBD1 (5 bases). The V end was cut by 6 bases, the J end by 4 bases, with 18 bases between. CDR1 is SQVTM, CDR2 ANQGSEA, per germline. The CDR3 is made up of 15 amino acids. The CDR3 coding sequence is TGCAGCGTCGCGCGAGGGGTGGAAGGTAATGAAAAACTGTTTTTT. Protein: CSVARGVEGNEKLFF.

Comments on this clonotype: The junction departs from the called germline gene at one end, perhaps through a read error. This chain connects TRBV4-2 to TRBJ1-2; D is ambiguous. The germline gives CDR1 LGHNA, CDR2 YNFKEQ. The CDR3 length is 15 residues. Here the CDR3 DNA reads TGTGCCAGCAGCCAACGCAGATACCTTAACTATAGCTACACCTTC. It translates to CASSQRRYLNYSYTF.

This clonotype was detected many times. The chain joins TRBV28 to TRBJ1-1; D gene unclear. Looked up from germline, CDR1 is MDHEN and CDR2 is SYDVKM. There are 14 residues in the CDR3. Trimming took off 2 bases at V and 5 bases at J, with 12 bases between the two ends. The CDR3 nucleotides are TGTGCCAGCAGTTTACGAGGGATCGGGACTGAAGCTTTCTTT. Its translation is CASSLRGIGTEAFF.

This clonotype was seen a handful of times. This sequence may be a read error, since a much larger clone differs from it by one base. Written as DNA, the CDR3 is TGTGCCAGCAGTAAGAACTACGAGCAGTACTTC. Translation: CASSKNYEQYF. The chain joins TRBV2 to TRBJ2-7; D is uncertain. There are 11 residues in the CDR3. The germline V gene has CDR1 SNHLY and CDR2 FYNNEI. V lost 5 bases and J lost 3, with 5 bases in between.

In this sample, this clonotype turned up a few times. The junction departs from the called germline gene at one end, perhaps through a read error. V gene TRBV11-3 combines with J gene TRBJ2-1; 9 nucleotides align to TRBD2. Looked up from germline, CDR1 is SGHNT and CDR2 is YENEEA. There are 15 residues in the CDR3. CDR3: CASSLASGNYNEQFF. CDR3 bases: TGTGCCAGCAGCTTAGCTAGCGGGAACTACAACGAGCAGTTCTTC.

This clonotype has at least ten counts. The chain couples TRBV5-1 to TRBJ2-3; D unresolved. The CDR3 is made up of 14 amino acids. Looked up from germline, CDR1 is SGHRS and CDR2 is YFSETQ. The V end lost 5 bases, the J end lost 1 base, and 11 bases lay between the germline ends. The CDR3 protein is CASSRQSGTDTQYF. DNA of the CDR3: TGCGCCAGCAGTCGTCAGTCGGGCACAGATACGCAGTATTTT.

Remarks on this clonotype: A much larger clone lies a single base off, so this may be a read error. The chain joins TRBV28 to TRBJ1-5; tentative D call: TRBD1 (6 bases). Trimming removed 4 bases from V and 9 bases from J, with 10 bases in between. In germline, CDR1 is MDHEN, CDR2 SYDVKM. The CDR3 length is 12 residues. The CDR3 spells CASSSQGLPQHF. CDR3 DNA: TGTGCCAGCAGTTCACAGGGACTGCCCCAGCATTTT.

Note on this clonotype: A read error may produce the germline difference seen at one junction end. The V and J genes are TRBV6-1 and TRBJ2-1; D unclear. Per germline, CDR1 MNHNS and CDR2 SASEGT. CDR3 length: 15 amino acids. The CDR3: CATSLDWSSYNEQFF. The CDR3 region has the DNA TGTGCCACCAGTCTCGACTGGAGCAGTTACAATGAGCAGTTCTTC.

A remark on this clonotype: The missing conserved phenylalanine or tryptophan at the end of this CDR3 makes a read error likely. Because the CDR3's place on the DNA is in doubt, the DNA is left out and the CDR3 is given as listed by TCRdb. The rearrangement links TRBV6-6 to TRBJ1-4. Counting both end residues, the CDR3 totals 13 amino acids. From germline, CDR1 is MNHNY and CDR2 SVGAGI (reference sequence). The CDR3 loop is CAITTGPYEKLFV.

Concerning this clonotype: A read error may explain this, as a much larger clone is one base away. The chain combines TRBV11-2 with TRBJ2-3; perhaps TRBD2 as D (6 bases). CDR1 is SGHAT, CDR2 FQNNGV, per germline. The CDR3 contains 16 residues. The DNA for the CDR3 is TGTGCCAACAGCTTAGGTCGGTCGGGAGACACAGATACGCAGTATTTT. Its translation: CANSLGRSGDTDTQYF.

This chain uses TRBV7-3 with TRBJ2-1; 9 nucleotides agree with TRBD1. J gave up 8 bases and V 4 bases, and 6 bases lay outside the gene matches. Germline assignment: CDR1 SGHTA and CDR2 FQGTGA. This CDR3 is built from 14 residues. DNA for the CDR3: TGTGCCAGCAGCTCCGGGACAGGGTACGATGAGCAGTTCTTC. It encodes CASSSGTGYDEQFF.

About this clonotype: A much larger clone sits a single nucleotide away, making a read error possible. The conserved phenylalanine or tryptophan normally closing the CDR3 is absent here, so this likely arose from a read error. The chain recombines TRBV20-1 with TRBJ2-7; TRBD2 might be the D (6 bases). This CDR3 comprises 12 residues. The germline V gene has CDR1 DFQATT and CDR2 SNEGSKA (reference sequence). CDR3: CSAGSTGTPQYL. DNA of the CDR3: TGCAGCGCGGGATCTACCGGGACTCCACAGTACCTC.

Details on this clonotype: A much larger clone sits a single nucleotide away, making a read error possible. This chain links TRBV20-1 with TRBJ2-1; 8 nucleotides line up with TRBD2. CDR3 length: 15 residues. Germline loops: CDR1 DFQATT, CDR2 SNEGSKA (reference sequence). CDR3 coding DNA: TGCAGTGCTAGTTCTGTGACTAGCGTCACCAATGAGGAGTTCTTC. As protein: CSASSVTSVTNEEFF.

A note on this clonotype: One end of the junction varies from germline; a read error may be responsible. J is TRBJ2-7 and V is TRBV11-1; D may be TRBD1 or TRBD2 (6 bases each). The CDR3 consists of 18 residues. Germline values: CDR1 SGHAT, CDR2 FQDESV (reference sequence). Written as DNA, the CDR3 is TGTGCCAACAGCTTATATACAGGGATTAGCGGAAGCTGCTACGAGCAGTACTTC. Translation: CANSLYTGISGSCYEQYF.

Points on this clonotype: Since a much larger clone is just one base distant, this may be a read error. The chain employs TRBV10-3 and TRBJ2-7, with D possibly being TRBD1 (6 bases). V shed 8 bases and J shed 6 bases, with 17 bases lying between them. The CDR3 has 13 amino acids. Germline assignment: CDR1 ENHRY and CDR2 SYGVKD. CDR3 coding DNA: TGTGCCATCGGGGTACAGGGTCTCGGCGAGCAGTACTTC. Translating it yields CAIGVQGLGEQYF.

V gene TRBV4-2 combines with J gene TRBJ2-7; no clear D. The V gene lost 1 base and the J gene lost 8 bases, with 12 bases spanning the gap. Germline CDR1 reads LGHNA; CDR2 reads YNFKEQ. The CDR3 consists of 13 residues. In DNA, the CDR3 is TGTGCCAGCAGCCAAGGCTCCGAAGACAAGCAGTACTTC. Protein product: CASSQGSEDKQYF.

This chain joins TRBV6-6 and TRBJ1-2; D call uncertain. CDR1 is MNHNY and CDR2 is SVGAGI in the germline V gene (reference sequence). The CDR3 length is 12 residues. V gave up 6 bases and J gave up 10 bases, with 15 bases separating them. CDR3 nucleotide sequence: TGTGCCAGCAGCATAACGGCGGCCGACTACACCTTC. Its protein is CASSITAADYTF.